A selection of T cell receptor beta chains follows, all from one sample in a study. TCRdb called the RT-PCR reads again in MiXCR, with one record for every CDR3 protein. The data hold around 700,000 distinct CDR3 sequences, with approximately 15% observed a single time. Sequences were obtained from memory CD4+ T cells from blood. Receptors originate from a female donor in good health, serving as a healthy control. Each CDR3 is given with its conserved first and last residue. Fields, in order: J gene, clone size, V gene, D gene, CDR3 protein, CDR3 DNA. A D gene is named only where the DNA matches it firmly. The listing skips clone size in some rows; elsewhere it reads once, few, many or a size class.

j_gene: TRBJ2-7; abundance: -; v_gene: TRBV7-2; d_gene: -; CDR3aa: CASSSSRTASLISNEQYF; CDR3nt: TGTGCCAGCAGCTCAAGTAGGACGGCCAGTTTGATCTCGAACGAGCAGTACTTC
j_gene: TRBJ2-5; abundance: few; v_gene: TRBV29-1; d_gene: -; CDR3aa: CSVGQGETQYF; CDR3nt: TGCAGCGTTGGCCAGGGGGAGACCCAGTACTTC
j_gene: TRBJ2-1; abundance: many; v_gene: TRBV10-2; d_gene: -; CDR3aa: CASRDSEDEQFF; CDR3nt: TGCGCCAGCCGGGACTCCGAAGATGAGCAGTTCTTC
j_gene: TRBJ1-2; abundance: few; v_gene: TRBV7-2; d_gene: -; CDR3aa: CASSWRKHNYGYTF; CDR3nt: TGTGCCAGCAGCTGGAGAAAACACAACTATGGCTACACCTTC
j_gene: TRBJ2-3; abundance: few; v_gene: TRBV20-1; d_gene: -; CDR3aa: CSASRSGGYAQYF; CDR3nt: TGCAGTGCGTCGAGATCGGGGGGCTACGCGCAGTATTTT
j_gene: TRBJ2-1; abundance: -; v_gene: TRBV20-1; d_gene: -; CDR3aa: CSARVGGSGNEQFF; CDR3nt: TGCAGTGCTAGAGTCGGCGGGTCAGGTAATGAGCAGTTCTTC
j_gene: TRBJ2-1; abundance: few; v_gene: TRBV24-1; d_gene: TRBD2; CDR3aa: CATSDLRAGGTEQFF; CDR3nt: TGTGCCACCAGTGATCTGAGGGCGGGGGGGACCGAGCAGTTCTTC
j_gene: TRBJ1-5; abundance: few; v_gene: TRBV30; d_gene: -; CDR3aa: CAWSRQSNQPQHF; CDR3nt: TGTGCCTGGAGCCGACAGTCAAATCAGCCCCAGCATTTT
j_gene: TRBJ2-6; abundance: -; v_gene: TRBV7-6; d_gene: TRBD1; CDR3aa: CASSLAGTGVSGANVLTF; CDR3nt: TGTGCCAGCAGCCTTGCTGGGACAGGGGTATCTGGGGCCAACGTCCTGACTTTC
j_gene: TRBJ2-7; abundance: few; v_gene: TRBV6-2/TRBV6-3; d_gene: -; CDR3aa: CASSYTAYEQYF; CDR3nt: TGTGCCAGCAGTTATACCGCCTACGAGCAGTACTTC
j_gene: TRBJ2-2; abundance: few; v_gene: TRBV6-5; d_gene: -; CDR3aa: CASRQGVSGELFF; CDR3nt: TGTGCCAGCAGGCAGGGAGTGTCCGGGGAGCTGTTTTTT
j_gene: TRBJ1-5; abundance: -; v_gene: TRBV4-2; d_gene: -; CDR3aa: CASSQEDTNQPQHF; CDR3nt: TGTGCCAGCAGCCAAGAGGATACGAATCAGCCCCAGCATTTT
j_gene: TRBJ2-3; abundance: few; v_gene: TRBV20-1; d_gene: TRBD2; CDR3aa: CSARDPSGGYTDTQYF; CDR3nt: TGCAGTGCTAGAGATCCCAGCGGGGGATACACAGATACGCAGTATTTT
j_gene: TRBJ1-1; abundance: many; v_gene: TRBV10-3; d_gene: -; CDR3aa: CAIRLPATTEAFF; CDR3nt: TGTGCCATCCGCTTGCCGGCCACCACTGAAGCTTTCTTT
j_gene: TRBJ1-3; abundance: -; v_gene: TRBV6-5; d_gene: -; CDR3aa: CASSYRVASSGNTIYF; CDR3nt: TGTGCCAGCAGTTACAGGGTTGCGAGCTCTGGAAACACCATATATTTT